This T cell receptor beta chain appears in the sequencing data of a study of cytomegalovirus exposure and HLA in healthy donors. Germline CDR1 SGHTA, CDR2 FQGNSA. CDR3 length: 13 amino acids. Trimming removed 1 base at V and 7 bases at J, with 8 bases between. The PCR had 60 Vbeta and 13 Jbeta primers. The repertoire was sequenced with immunoSEQ multiplex PCR; TCRdb's copy has only in-frame clones and lacks some. The sample lists 210,000 or so clones; 65% to 90% were seen once. This rearrangement joins TRBV7-2 to TRBJ2-1; D uncertain. Sequencing used PBMCs. The source of this sequence is a girl aged 5-17 years in good health and CMV-seronegative. CDR3 loop: CASSLDLLNEQFF. The CDR3 DNA reads as TGTGCCAGCAGCTTAGATCTCTTGAATGAGCAGTTCTTC.